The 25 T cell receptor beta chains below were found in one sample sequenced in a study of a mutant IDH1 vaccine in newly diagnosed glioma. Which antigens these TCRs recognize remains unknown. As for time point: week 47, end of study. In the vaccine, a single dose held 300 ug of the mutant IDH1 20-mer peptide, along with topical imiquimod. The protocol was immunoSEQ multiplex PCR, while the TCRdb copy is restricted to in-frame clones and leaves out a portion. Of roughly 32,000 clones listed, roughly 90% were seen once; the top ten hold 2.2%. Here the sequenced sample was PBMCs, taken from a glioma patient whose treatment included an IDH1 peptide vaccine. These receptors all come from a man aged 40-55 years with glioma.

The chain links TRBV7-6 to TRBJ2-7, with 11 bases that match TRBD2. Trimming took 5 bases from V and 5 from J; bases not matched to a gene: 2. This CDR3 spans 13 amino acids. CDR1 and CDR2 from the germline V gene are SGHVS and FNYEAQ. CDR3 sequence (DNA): TGTGCCAGCAGCGTGACTAGCGGGGACGAGCAGTACTTC. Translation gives CASSVTSGDEQYF.

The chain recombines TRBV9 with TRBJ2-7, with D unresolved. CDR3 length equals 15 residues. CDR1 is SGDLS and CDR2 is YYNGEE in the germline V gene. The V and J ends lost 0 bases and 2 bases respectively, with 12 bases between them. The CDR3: CASSVEGGPTYEQYF. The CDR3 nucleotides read TGTGCCAGCAGCGTAGAAGGTGGACCTACCTACGAGCAGTACTTC. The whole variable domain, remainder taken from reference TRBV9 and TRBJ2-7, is DSGVTQTPKHLITATGQRVTLRCSPRSGDLSVYWYQQSLDQGLQFLIQYYNGEERAKGNILERFSAQQFPDLHSELNLSSLELGDSALYFCASSVEGGPTYEQYFGPGTRLTVT.

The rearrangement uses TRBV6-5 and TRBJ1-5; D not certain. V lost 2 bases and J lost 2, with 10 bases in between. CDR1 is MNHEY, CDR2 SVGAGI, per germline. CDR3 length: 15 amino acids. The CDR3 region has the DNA TGTGCCAGCAGTTACGTGGGATTACGCAATCAGCCCCAGCATTTT. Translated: CASSYVGLRNQPQHF.

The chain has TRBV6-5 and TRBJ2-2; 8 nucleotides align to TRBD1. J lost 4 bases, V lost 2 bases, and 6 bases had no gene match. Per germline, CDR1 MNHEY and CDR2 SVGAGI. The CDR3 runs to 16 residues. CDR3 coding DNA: TGTGCCAGCAGTTACCCGCAGGGGGCAGCCACCGGGGAGCTGTTTTTT. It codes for CASSYPQGAATGELFF.

CDR3 amino acids: CASTSVGGGIYNEQFF. The CDR3 region has the DNA TGTGCCAGCACCTCGGTAGGCGGGGGGATATACAATGAGCAGTTCTTC. The rearrangement joins TRBV27 to TRBJ2-1; 8 nucleotides match TRBD2. J lost 4 bases, V lost 7 bases, and 12 bases had no gene match. Germline V CDR1 and CDR2: MNHEY, SMNVEV (reference sequence). This CDR3 comprises 16 residues.

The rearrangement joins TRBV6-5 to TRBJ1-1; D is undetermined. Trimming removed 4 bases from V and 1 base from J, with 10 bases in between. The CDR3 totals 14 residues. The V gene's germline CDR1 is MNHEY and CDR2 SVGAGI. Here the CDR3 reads CASSFNSQNTEAFF. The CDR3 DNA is TGTGCCAGCAGTTTCAACAGCCAGAACACTGAAGCTTTCTTT.

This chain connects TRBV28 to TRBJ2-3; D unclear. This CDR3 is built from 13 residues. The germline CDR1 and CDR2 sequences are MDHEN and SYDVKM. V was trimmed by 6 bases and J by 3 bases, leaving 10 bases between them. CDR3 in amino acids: CASRPSSTDTQYF. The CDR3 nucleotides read TGTGCCAGCAGGCCGTCCTCGACAGATACGCAGTATTTT.

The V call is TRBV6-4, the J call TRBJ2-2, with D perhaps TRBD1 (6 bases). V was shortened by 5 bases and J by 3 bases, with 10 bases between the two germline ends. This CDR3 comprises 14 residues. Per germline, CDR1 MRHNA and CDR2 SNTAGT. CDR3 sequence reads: CASSRQAHTGELFF. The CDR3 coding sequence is TGTGCCAGCAGTCGACAGGCCCACACCGGGGAGCTGTTTTTT.

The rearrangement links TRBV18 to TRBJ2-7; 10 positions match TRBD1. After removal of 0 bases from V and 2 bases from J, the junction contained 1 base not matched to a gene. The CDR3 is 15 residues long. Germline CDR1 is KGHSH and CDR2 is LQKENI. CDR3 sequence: CASSPPGTGAYEQYF. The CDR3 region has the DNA TGTGCCAGCTCACCACCCGGGACAGGGGCCTACGAGCAGTACTTC.

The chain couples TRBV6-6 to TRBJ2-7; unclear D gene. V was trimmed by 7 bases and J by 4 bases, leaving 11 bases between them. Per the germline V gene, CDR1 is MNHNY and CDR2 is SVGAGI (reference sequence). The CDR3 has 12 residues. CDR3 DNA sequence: TGTGCCAGCAACGACATTGGTTACGAGCAGTACTTC. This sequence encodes CASNDIGYEQYF.

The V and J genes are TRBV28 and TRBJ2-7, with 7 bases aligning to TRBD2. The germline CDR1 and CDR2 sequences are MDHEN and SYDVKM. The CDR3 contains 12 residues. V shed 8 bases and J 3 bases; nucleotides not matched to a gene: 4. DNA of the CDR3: TGTGCCAGCGGGAGGGCCGGCTACGAGCAGTACTTC. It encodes CASGRAGYEQYF.

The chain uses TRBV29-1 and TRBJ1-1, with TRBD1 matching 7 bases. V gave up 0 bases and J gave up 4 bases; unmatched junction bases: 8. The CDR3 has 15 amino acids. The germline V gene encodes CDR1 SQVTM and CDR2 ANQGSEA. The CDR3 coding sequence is TGCAGCGTTGAAGATCGATCAGGGGGGAGCACTGAAGCTTTCTTT. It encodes CSVEDRSGGSTEAFF.

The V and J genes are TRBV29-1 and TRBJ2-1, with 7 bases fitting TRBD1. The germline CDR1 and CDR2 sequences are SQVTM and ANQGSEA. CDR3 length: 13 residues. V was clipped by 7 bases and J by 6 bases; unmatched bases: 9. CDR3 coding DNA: TGCAGCGCTAAGCCGGGACAGTCCAATGAGCAGTTCTTC. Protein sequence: CSAKPGQSNEQFF.

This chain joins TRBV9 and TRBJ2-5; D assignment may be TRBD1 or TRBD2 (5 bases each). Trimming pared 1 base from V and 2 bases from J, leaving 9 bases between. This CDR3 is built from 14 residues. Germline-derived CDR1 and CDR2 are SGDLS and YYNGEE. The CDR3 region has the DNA TGTGCCAGCAGCGTAAATTGGGGGCAAGAGACCCAGTACTTC. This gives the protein CASSVNWGQETQYF.

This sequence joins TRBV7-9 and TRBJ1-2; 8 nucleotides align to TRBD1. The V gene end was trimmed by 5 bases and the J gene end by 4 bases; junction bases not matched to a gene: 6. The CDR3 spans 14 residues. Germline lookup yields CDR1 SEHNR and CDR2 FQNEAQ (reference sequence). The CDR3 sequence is CASSPRDRIYGYTF. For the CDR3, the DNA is TGTGCCAGCAGCCCCCGGGACAGGATCTATGGCTACACCTTC.

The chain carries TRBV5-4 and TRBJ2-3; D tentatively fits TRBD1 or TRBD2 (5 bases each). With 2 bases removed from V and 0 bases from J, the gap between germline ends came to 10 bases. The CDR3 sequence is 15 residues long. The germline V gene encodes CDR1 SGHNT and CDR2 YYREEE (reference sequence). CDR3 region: CASSFAGASTDTQYF. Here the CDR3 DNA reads TGTGCCAGCAGCTTCGCCGGGGCTAGCACAGATACGCAGTATTTT.

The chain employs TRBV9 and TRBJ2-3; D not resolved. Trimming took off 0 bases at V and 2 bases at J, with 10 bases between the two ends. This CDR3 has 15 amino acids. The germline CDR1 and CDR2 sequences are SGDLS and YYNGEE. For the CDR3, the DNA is TGTGCCAGCAGCGTAGGCGTCGGAACCACAGATACGCAGTATTTT. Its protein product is CASSVGVGTTDTQYF.

This CDR3 reads CASSPRQGSGGVELFF. In DNA form, the CDR3 reads TGTGCCAGCTCACCACGACAGGGATCGGGTGGTGTGGAGCTGTTTTTT. V is TRBV18 and J is TRBJ2-2; 7 nucleotides match TRBD1. Germline V gene lookup returns CDR1 KGHSH and CDR2 LQKENI. CDR3 length: 16 amino acids. V gave up 1 base and J gave up 10 bases; unmatched junction bases: 12.

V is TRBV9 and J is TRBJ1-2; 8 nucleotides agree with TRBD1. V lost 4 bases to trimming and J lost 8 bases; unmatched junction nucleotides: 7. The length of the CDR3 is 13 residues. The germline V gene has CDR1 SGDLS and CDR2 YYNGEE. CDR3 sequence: CASSPRTGLGYTF. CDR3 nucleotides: TGTGCCAGCAGCCCGCGGACAGGGCTAGGCTACACCTTC.

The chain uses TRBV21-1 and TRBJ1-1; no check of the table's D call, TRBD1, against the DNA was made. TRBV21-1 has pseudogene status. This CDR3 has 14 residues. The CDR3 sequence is CASSKLLRGIEAFF. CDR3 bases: TGTGCCAGCAGCAAACTTCTCAGGGGAATTGAAGCTTTCTTT.

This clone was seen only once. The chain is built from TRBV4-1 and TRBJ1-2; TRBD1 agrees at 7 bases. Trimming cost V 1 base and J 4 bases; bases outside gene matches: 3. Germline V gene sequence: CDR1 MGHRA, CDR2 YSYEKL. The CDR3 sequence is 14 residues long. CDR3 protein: CASSQGDSGYGYTF. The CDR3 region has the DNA TGCGCCAGCAGCCAAGGGGACAGTGGCTATGGCTACACCTTC.

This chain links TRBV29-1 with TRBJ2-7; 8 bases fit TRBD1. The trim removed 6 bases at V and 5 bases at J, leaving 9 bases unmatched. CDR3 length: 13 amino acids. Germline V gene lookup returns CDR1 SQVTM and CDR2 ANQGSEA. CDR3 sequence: CSVGQGLGNEQYF. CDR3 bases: TGCAGCGTCGGACAGGGATTAGGTAACGAGCAGTACTTC.

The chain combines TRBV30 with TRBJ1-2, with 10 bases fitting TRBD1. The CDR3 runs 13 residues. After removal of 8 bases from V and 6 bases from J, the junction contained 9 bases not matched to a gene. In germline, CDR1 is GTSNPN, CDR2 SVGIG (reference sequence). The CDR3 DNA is TGTGCCAGAGATGGAGGGACAGGGGATGGCTACACCTTC. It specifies CARDGGTGDGYTF.

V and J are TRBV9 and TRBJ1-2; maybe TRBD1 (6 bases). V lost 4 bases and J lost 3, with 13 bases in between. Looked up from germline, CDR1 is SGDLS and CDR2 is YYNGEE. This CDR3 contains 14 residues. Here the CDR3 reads CASSKTGTHYGYTF. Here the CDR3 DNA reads TGTGCCAGCAGCAAAACCGGGACACACTATGGCTACACCTTC. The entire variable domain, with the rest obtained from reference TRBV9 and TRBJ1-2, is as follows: DSGVTQTPKHLITATGQRVTLRCSPRSGDLSVYWYQQSLDQGLQFLIQYYNGEERAKGNILERFSAQQFPDLHSELNLSSLELGDSALYFCASSKTGTHYGYTFGSGTRLTVV.

Here the CDR3 DNA reads TGTGCCAGCAGGGAACACAGGGACATTCAGTACTTC. Translating gives CASREHRDIQYF. The rearrangement uses TRBV5-8 and TRBJ2-4, with D possibly being TRBD1 (6 bases). In germline, CDR1 is SGHTS, CDR2 YDEGEE. The CDR3 contains 12 residues. V was pared by 5 bases and J by 8 bases, with 11 bases between.